This T cell receptor beta chain derives from a study of molecular identifiers for immune sequencing clone quantification. Study-level information: Replicate RNA came from roughly 18,000 or 92,000 naive CD8 cells and was split five ways, and four parts were sequenced.

The V and J ends lost 1 base and 2 bases respectively, with 9 bases between them. Germline lookup yields CDR1 LGHNA and CDR2 YSLEER. The CDR3 runs 15 residues. TCRdb reprocessed the PCR reads with MiXCR, giving one entry per CDR3 protein. Counted here are 600,000 to 650,000 distinct CDR3 sequences, just under 20% occurring once; the ten biggest clones make up roughly 0.9%. There are many counts of this clonotype. Antigen specificity is unknown. Overall study findings and caveats: For effector cells, clones above 20 RNA copies held over 97% of molecules; for naive cells, under 1%. In a background of roughly 970,000 naive cells, spiked Jurkat TCR RNA from one cell was reportedly detectable.

The chain combines TRBV4-3 with TRBJ2-1; possible D gene TRBD2, 6 bases. The sample was naive CD8+ T cells from blood, with Jurkat cell RNA spiked in. Described subset: FACS-sorted CD8+CD4-CCR7+CD45RA+ naive T cells. This TCR was sampled from a human donor in good health. Some libraries in this study had Jurkat cell RNA spiked in. This CDR3 reads CASSQARGPYNEQFF. The CDR3 coding sequence is TGCGCCAGCAGCCAAGCGCGGGGCCCCTACAATGAGCAGTTCTTC.